The 14 T cell receptor beta chains below all came from one sample that was sequenced in a study of T-cell reconstitution after alpha-beta-depleted transplantation in children. Unique molecular identifiers featured in how the TCRbeta library was prepared. TCRdb analysed the PCR reads with MiXCR anew, one entry per CDR3 protein. This sample has around 600,000 distinct CDR3 sequences; approximately 17% occur once, and the top ten carry 0.8% to 1.1%. The specimen comprised PBMCs from the stem cell graft donor, sampled from the stem cell graft. These receptor sequences come from a human donor who donated a stem cell graft to a child with acute myeloid leukemia.

The chain links TRBV7-6 to TRBJ2-3; weak D call: TRBD2 (5 bases). Germline V gene sequence: CDR1 SGHVS, CDR2 FNYEAQ. V lost 4 bases and J lost 1, with 15 bases in between. This CDR3 is built from 16 residues. The CDR3 loop reads CASSSPGGEGTDTQYF. The DNA of the CDR3 is TGTGCCAGCAGCTCCCCAGGAGGCGAGGGCACAGATACGCAGTATTTT.

The genes are TRBV12-3 or TRBV12-4 and TRBJ1-6; D unclear. V lost 3 bases and J 7 bases, leaving 13 bases between the germline ends. The CDR3 contains 15 residues. CDR3 in DNA: TGTGCCAGCAGTTTGCTTTCCCCAAGAAATTCACCCCTCCACTTT. It is translated as CASSLLSPRNSPLHF.

The V gene is TRBV6-1, the J gene TRBJ2-3, with TRBD2 identical over 8 bases. This CDR3 has 13 residues. CDR1 is MNHNS and CDR2 is SASEGT in the germline V gene. V was pared by 6 bases and J by 6 bases, with 5 bases of the junction left unmatched. CDR3 DNA sequence: TGTGCCAGCAGCCGGACTAGCTTGGATACGCAGTATTTT. Its translation is CASSRTSLDTQYF.

The V gene is TRBV20-1, the J gene TRBJ2-7; 8 bases align to TRBD2. Per the germline V gene, CDR1 is DFQATT and CDR2 is SNEGSKA (reference sequence). The ends lost 7 bases at V and 3 bases at J; junction bases unmatched: 5. This CDR3 has 12 amino acids. CDR3 amino acids: CSVREAYYEQYF. The DNA for the CDR3 is TGCAGTGTGCGGGAGGCCTACTACGAGCAGTACTTC.

This clonotype has just a few counts. V and J are TRBV5-1 and TRBJ2-2, with TRBD2 matching over 8 bases. Germline values: CDR1 SGHRS, CDR2 YFSETQ. The CDR3 runs to 16 residues. Trimming took 4 bases from V and 1 from J; bases not matched to a gene: 6. The CDR3 spells CASSVTSGGNTGELFF. CDR3 bases: TGCGCCAGCAGCGTAACTAGCGGAGGGAACACCGGGGAGCTGTTTTTT.

In this sample, this clonotype turned up a few times. The chain couples TRBV29-1 to TRBJ1-2; TRBD1 aligns across 8 bases. The germline V gene has CDR1 SQVTM and CDR2 ANQGSEA. Trimming cost V 7 bases and J 12 bases; bases outside gene matches: 10. CDR3 length: 11 residues. The CDR3 nucleotides are TGCAGCGCGGGGGACAGGTTGGCGAACACCTTC. Translation gives CSAGDRLANTF.

This clonotype was detected only a few times. The rearrangement links TRBV20-1 to TRBJ2-7; D perhaps matches TRBD1 (6 bases). Between the trimmed V and J ends, which lost 0 bases and 1 base, there was a span of 7 bases. The CDR3 loop spans 13 amino acids. Per germline, CDR1 DFQATT and CDR2 SNEGSKA (reference sequence). The CDR3 loop reads CSARDGQSYEQYV. The CDR3 DNA reads as TGCAGTGCTAGAGATGGACAGTCCTACGAGCAGTACGTC.

The sample holds many counts of this clonotype. The V call is TRBV12-3 or TRBV12-4, the J call TRBJ2-7; 7 positions agree with TRBD1. This CDR3 has 13 residues. Unmatched junction bases numbered 6, after V lost 6 bases and J lost 4 bases. In nucleotides, the CDR3 is TGTGCCAGCAGCCGGGACAGTTTATACGAGCAGTACTTC. Translation: CASSRDSLYEQYF.

This clonotype showed up many times. The chain is built from TRBV29-1 and TRBJ1-1; a weak D match, TRBD1 (5 bases). Per the germline V gene, CDR1 is SQVTM and CDR2 is ANQGSEA. Trimming took off 4 bases at V and 1 base at J, with 7 bases between the two ends. This CDR3 has 12 residues. The CDR3 DNA follows: TGCAGCGTTGGTAGGGGGAACACTGAAGCTTTCTTT. Its protein product is CSVGRGNTEAFF.

The V and J genes are TRBV12-5 and TRBJ2-1, with D perhaps matching TRBD1 or TRBD2 (6 bases each). Germline-derived CDR1 and CDR2 are LGHNT and FRNRAP. Deletions cut 11 bases from V and 8 bases from J, with 25 bases between. CDR3 length equals 15 residues. The chain's CDR3 is CASGRRGAWQDEQFF. The DNA of the CDR3 is TGTGCTTCAGGTCGAAGGGGGGCATGGCAAGATGAGCAGTTCTTC.

Only one count was recorded for this clonotype. A much larger clone differs by one base, so this may be a read error. This sequence joins TRBV12-3 or TRBV12-4 and TRBJ2-1, with TRBD2 identical over 8 bases. The CDR3 is made up of 17 amino acids. CDR3 sequence: CASSLQPSGSAYNGQFF. The CDR3 region has the DNA TGTGCCAGCAGTTTGCAGCCTAGCGGGTCAGCTTACAATGGGCAGTTCTTC.

Many counts were recorded for this clonotype. The V call is TRBV5-5, the J call TRBJ1-5; TRBD1 agrees at 8 bases. This CDR3 region has 14 residues. The germline gives CDR1 SGHKS, CDR2 YYEKEE (reference sequence). V lost 1 base, J lost 6 bases, and 3 bases stayed unmatched. The CDR3 reads CASSLQGAFQPQHF. CDR3 coding DNA: TGTGCCAGCAGCTTGCAGGGGGCATTTCAGCCCCAGCATTTT.

There are a few counts of this clonotype. The rearrangement joins TRBV12-3 or TRBV12-4 to TRBJ2-7; D possibly corresponds to TRBD1 (5 bases). The CDR3 length is 15 residues. V was pared by 11 bases and J by 3 bases, with 23 bases between. The CDR3: CAVTYQQGLVYEQYF. The CDR3 nucleotides read TGTGCCGTAACGTATCAGCAGGGCTTAGTCTACGAGCAGTACTTC.

V usage is TRBV7-2 and J usage is TRBJ2-4; no firm D call. The CDR3 loop spans 16 amino acids. Germline CDR1 SGHTA, CDR2 FQGNSA. Trimming removed 6 bases from V and 0 bases from J, with 15 bases in between. The DNA of the CDR3 is TGTGCCAGCAGGATTGAGGACGGGCTAGCCAAAAACATTCAGTACTTC. Protein product: CASRIEDGLAKNIQYF.